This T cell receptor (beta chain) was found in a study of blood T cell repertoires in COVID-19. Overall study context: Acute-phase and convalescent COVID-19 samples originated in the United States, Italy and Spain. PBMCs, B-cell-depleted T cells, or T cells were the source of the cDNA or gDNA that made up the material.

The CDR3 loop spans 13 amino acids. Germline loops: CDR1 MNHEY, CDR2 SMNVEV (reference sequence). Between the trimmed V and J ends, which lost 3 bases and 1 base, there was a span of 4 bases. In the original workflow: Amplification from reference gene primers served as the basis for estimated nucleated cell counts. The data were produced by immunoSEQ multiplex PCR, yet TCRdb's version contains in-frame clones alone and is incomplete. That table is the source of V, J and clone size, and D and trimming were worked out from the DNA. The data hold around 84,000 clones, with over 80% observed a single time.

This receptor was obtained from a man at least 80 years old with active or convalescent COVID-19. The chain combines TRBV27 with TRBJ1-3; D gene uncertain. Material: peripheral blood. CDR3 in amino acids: CASSFRSGNTIYF. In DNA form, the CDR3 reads TGTGCCAGCAGTTTCCGGTCTGGAAACACCATATATTTT.